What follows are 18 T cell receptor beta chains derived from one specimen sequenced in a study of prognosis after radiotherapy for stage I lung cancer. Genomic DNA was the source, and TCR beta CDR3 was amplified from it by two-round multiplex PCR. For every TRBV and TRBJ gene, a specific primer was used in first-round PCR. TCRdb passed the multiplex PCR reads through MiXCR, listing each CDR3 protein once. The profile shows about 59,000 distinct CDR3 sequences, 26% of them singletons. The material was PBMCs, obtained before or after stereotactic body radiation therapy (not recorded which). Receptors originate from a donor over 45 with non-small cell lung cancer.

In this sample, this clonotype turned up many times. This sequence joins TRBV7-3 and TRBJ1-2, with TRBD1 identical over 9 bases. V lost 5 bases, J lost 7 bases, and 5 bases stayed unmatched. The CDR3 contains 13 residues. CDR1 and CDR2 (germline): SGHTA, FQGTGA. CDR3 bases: TGTGCCAGCAGCGTCACAGGGGGCGGTGGCTACACCTTC. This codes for CASSVTGGGGYTF.

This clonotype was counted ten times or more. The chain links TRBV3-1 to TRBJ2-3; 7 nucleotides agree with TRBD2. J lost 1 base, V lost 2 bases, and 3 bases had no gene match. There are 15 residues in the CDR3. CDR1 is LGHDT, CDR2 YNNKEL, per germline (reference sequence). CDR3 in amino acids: CASSQRGGGTDTQYF. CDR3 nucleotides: TGTGCCAGCAGCCAAAGGGGAGGGGGCACAGATACGCAGTATTTT.

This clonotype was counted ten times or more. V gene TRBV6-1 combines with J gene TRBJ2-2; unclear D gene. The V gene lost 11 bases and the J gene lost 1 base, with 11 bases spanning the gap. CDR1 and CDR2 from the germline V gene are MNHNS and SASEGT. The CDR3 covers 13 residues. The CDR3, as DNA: TGTGCCGTCCACAAGGAGAACACCGGGGAGCTGTTTTTT. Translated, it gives CAVHKENTGELFF.

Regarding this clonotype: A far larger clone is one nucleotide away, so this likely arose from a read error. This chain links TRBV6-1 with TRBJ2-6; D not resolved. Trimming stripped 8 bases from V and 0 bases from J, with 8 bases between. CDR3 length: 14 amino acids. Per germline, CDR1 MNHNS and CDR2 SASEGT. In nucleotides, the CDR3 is TGTGCCAGCCCCTCAACCTCTGGGGCCAACGTCCTGACTTTC. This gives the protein CASPSTSGANVLTF.

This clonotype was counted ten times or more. DNA of the CDR3: TGTGCCACCAGTGGAGAGTACGGGACACACCAAGAGACCCAGTACTTC. This sequence encodes CATSGEYGTHQETQYF. V and J are TRBV24-1 and TRBJ2-5; the D gene is possibly TRBD1 (6 bases). V shed 5 bases and J shed 0 bases, with 15 bases lying between them. This CDR3 is 16 amino acids long. CDR1 and CDR2 from the germline V gene are KGHDR and SFDVKD.

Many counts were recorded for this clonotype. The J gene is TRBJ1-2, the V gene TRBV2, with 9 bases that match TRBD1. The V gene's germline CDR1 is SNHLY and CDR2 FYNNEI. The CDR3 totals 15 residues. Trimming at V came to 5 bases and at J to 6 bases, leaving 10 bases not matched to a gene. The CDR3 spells CASSQLKQGADGYTF. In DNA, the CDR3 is TGTGCCAGCAGTCAGCTCAAACAGGGGGCAGATGGCTACACCTTC.

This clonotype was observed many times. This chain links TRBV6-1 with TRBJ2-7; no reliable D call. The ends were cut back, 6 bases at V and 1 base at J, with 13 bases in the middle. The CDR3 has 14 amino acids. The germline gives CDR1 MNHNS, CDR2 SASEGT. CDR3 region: CASSPVGTSYEQYF. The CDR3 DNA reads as TGTGCCAGCAGCCCTGTGGGTACGTCCTACGAGCAGTACTTC.

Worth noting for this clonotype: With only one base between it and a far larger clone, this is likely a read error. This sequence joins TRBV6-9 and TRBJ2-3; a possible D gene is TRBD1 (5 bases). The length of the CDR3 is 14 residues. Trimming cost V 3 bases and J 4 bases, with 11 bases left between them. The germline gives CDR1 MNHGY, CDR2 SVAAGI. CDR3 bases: TGTGCCAGCAGTTACTCAGGGTCTCCAGATACGCAGTATTTT. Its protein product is CASSYSGSPDTQYF.

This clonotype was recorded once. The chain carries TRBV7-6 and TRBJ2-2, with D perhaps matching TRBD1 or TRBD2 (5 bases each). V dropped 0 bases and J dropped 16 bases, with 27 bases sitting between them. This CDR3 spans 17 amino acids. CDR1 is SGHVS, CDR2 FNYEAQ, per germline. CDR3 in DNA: TGTGCCAGCAGCTTAGCCATTGGACTCCCAGGGACCGGGAAGCCGTTTTTT. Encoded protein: CASSLAIGLPGTGKPFF.

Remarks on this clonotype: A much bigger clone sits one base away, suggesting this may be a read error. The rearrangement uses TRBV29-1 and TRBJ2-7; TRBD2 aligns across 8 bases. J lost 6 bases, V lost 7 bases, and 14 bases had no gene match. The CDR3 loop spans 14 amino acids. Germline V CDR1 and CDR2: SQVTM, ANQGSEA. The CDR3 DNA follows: TGCAGCGCCGCAGGGACTAACGGGGGGGTCGAGCAGTACTTC. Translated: CSAAGTNGGVEQYF.

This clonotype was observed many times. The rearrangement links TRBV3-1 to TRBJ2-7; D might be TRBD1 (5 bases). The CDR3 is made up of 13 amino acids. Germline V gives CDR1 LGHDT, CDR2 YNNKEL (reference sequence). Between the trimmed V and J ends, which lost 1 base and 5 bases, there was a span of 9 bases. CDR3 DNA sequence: TGTGCCAGCAGCCAAGTTGCCAGGGACGAGCAGTACTTC. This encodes CASSQVARDEQYF.

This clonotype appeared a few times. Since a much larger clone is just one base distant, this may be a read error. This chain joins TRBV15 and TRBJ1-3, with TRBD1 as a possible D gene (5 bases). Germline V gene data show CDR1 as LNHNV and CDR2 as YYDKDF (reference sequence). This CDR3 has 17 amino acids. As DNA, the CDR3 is TGTGCCGCCAGCAGAGATCTTACAGGAGGCTCTGGAAACACCATATATTTT. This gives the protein CAASRDLTGGSGNTIYF.

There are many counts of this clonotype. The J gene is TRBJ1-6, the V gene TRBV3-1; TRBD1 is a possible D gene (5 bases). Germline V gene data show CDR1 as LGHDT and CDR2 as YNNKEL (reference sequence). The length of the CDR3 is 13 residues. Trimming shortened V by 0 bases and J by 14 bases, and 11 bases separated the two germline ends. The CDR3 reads CASSQDPGLTLHF. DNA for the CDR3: TGTGCCAGCAGCCAAGATCCAGGGTTAACCCTCCACTTT.

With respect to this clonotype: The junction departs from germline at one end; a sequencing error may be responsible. CDR3 sequence (DNA): TGTGTCAGCAGGGGTTACACCGGGGAGCTGTTTTTT. This sequence encodes CVSRGYTGELFF. The chain recombines TRBV28 with TRBJ2-2; tentatively, D is TRBD1 (6 bases). The germline V gene has CDR1 MDHEN and CDR2 SYDVKM. This CDR3 region has 12 residues.

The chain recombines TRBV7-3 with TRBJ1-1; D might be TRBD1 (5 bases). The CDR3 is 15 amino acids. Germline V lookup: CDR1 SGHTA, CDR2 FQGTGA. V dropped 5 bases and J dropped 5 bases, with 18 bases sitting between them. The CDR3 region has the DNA TGTGCCAGCAGCAAGACCGGGGGGGTAGAAACTGAAGCTTTCTTT. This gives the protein CASSKTGGVETEAFF.

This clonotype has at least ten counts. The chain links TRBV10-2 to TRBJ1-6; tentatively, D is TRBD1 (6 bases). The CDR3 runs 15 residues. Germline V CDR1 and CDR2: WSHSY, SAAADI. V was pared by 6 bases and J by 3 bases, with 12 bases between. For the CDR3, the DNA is TGCGCCAGCAGCCCCGGACAGAACTATAATTCACCCCTCCACTTT. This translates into CASSPGQNYNSPLHF.

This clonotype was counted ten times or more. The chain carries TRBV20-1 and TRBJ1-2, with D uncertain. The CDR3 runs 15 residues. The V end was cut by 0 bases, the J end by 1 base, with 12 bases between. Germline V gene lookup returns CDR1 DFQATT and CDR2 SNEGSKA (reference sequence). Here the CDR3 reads CSARDPQAYNYGYTF. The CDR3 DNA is TGCAGTGCTAGAGATCCGCAGGCCTATAACTATGGCTACACCTTC.

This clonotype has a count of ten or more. The CDR3 DNA reads TGCGCCAGCAGCGCCGGACCCTACACAGATACGCAGTATTTT. The encoded protein is CASSAGPYTDTQYF. The chain employs TRBV5-1 and TRBJ2-3, with no clear D. The germline V gene has CDR1 SGHRS and CDR2 YFSETQ. The CDR3 has 14 amino acids. Trimming stripped 4 bases from V and 2 bases from J, with 11 bases between.